Shown below are 27 T cell receptor beta chains from a single sample sequenced in a study of spatial heterogeneity in lung cancer. Described time point: sample taken at primary tumor resection. No cells were sorted before sequencing. The whole RNA sequenced was extracted from tumor, nontumor lung or frozen PBMC. MiXCR, applied by TCRdb to the 5' RACE reads, yields one record per CDR3 protein. The data show 50,000 to 65,000 distinct CDR3 sequences, around 8.4% seen once. Sequenced material: PBMCs, taken at surgery. The receptor set was obtained from a female donor with early-stage non-small cell lung cancer.

This clonotype came up a few times. The chain combines TRBV4-1 with TRBJ2-2; D gene unclear. The germline CDR1 and CDR2 sequences are MGHRA and YSYEKL. The CDR3 runs to 17 residues. V lost 0 bases and J 4 bases, leaving 15 bases between the germline ends. The CDR3 is CASSQDRATSRTGELFF. CDR3 in DNA: TGCGCCAGCAGCCAAGACAGAGCGACAAGTCGCACCGGGGAGCTGTTTTTT.

In its sample, this clonotype was seen many times. This chain's CDR3 is CASSLDGSAGVSNEQFF. In DNA, the CDR3 is TGTGCCAGCAGTTTAGACGGCTCAGCGGGAGTTAGCAATGAGCAGTTCTTC. This chain connects TRBV12-3 or TRBV12-4 to TRBJ2-1; 8 nucleotides agree with TRBD2. The length of the CDR3 is 17 residues. The ends lost 1 base at V and 6 bases at J; junction bases unmatched: 11.

This clonotype was counted a few times. The chain recombines TRBV12-3 or TRBV12-4 with TRBJ1-1, with TRBD1 identical over 8 bases. Germline trimming cut 6 bases from V and 6 bases from J; bases unmatched to any gene: 9. The CDR3 covers 14 residues. The chain's CDR3 is CASRLRQGPAEAFF. CDR3 DNA: TGTGCCAGCAGACTCAGACAGGGGCCCGCTGAAGCTTTCTTT.

The table lists this clonotype with many counts. The chain has TRBV7-6 and TRBJ2-2; either TRBD1 or TRBD2 may supply D (5 bases each). The CDR3 has 15 residues. CDR1 is SGHVS and CDR2 is FNYEAQ in the germline V gene. The V end was cut by 8 bases, the J end by 5 bases, with 18 bases between. The chain's CDR3 is CASGTTVEGTGELFF. For the CDR3, the DNA is TGTGCCAGCGGAACCACGGTCGAGGGGACCGGGGAGCTGTTTTTT.

In this sample, this clonotype turned up many times. The J gene is TRBJ1-2, the V gene TRBV28; D gene unclear. This CDR3 is built from 15 residues. Trimming shortened V by 3 bases and J by 3 bases, and 14 bases separated the two germline ends. CDR1 is MDHEN and CDR2 is SYDVKM in the germline V gene. Here the CDR3 DNA reads TGTGCCAGCAGTTTGAAACTAACAGTGCACTATGGCTACACCTTC. The encoded protein is CASSLKLTVHYGYTF.

This clonotype has a count of ten or more. CDR3 coding DNA: TGTGCCAGCAGCGTAGGTAACACTCAAGAGACCCAGTACTTC. It yields the protein CASSVGNTQETQYF. V gene TRBV9 combines with J gene TRBJ2-5; D is undetermined. There are 14 residues in the CDR3. V dropped 0 bases and J dropped 2 bases, with 8 bases sitting between them. The germline V gene has CDR1 SGDLS and CDR2 YYNGEE.

Ten or more counts support this clonotype. The chain recombines TRBV7-9 with TRBJ1-1; 11 bases are shared with TRBD1. Trimming at V came to 4 bases and at J to 0 bases, leaving 1 base not matched to a gene. Germline V lookup: CDR1 SEHNR, CDR2 FQNEAQ (reference sequence). The CDR3 has 15 amino acids. The CDR3 sequence: CASSWDRGMNTEAFF. The CDR3 DNA reads as TGTGCCAGCAGCTGGGACAGGGGGATGAACACTGAAGCTTTCTTT.

By proportion, this clonotype is medium-sized. CDR3 region: CASDGVSGANVLTF. The CDR3 DNA is TGTGCCAGCGATGGGGTCTCTGGGGCCAACGTCCTGACTTTC. V and J are TRBV7-9 and TRBJ2-6; D gene unclear. The germline V and J ends were trimmed by 8 bases and 0 bases, with 8 bases remaining between them. This CDR3 spans 14 amino acids. The V gene's germline CDR1 is SEHNR and CDR2 FQNEAQ (reference sequence). The full variable domain, in which reference TRBV7-9 and TRBJ2-6 provide the parts outside the CDR3, is DTGVSQNPRHKITKRGQNVTFRCDPISEHNRLYWYRQTLGQGPEFLTYFQNEAQLEKSRLLSDRFSAERPKGSFSTLEIQRTEQGDSAMYLCASDGVSGANVLTFGAGSRLTVL.

This chain connects TRBV20-1 to TRBJ1-5; 9 bases map to TRBD1. The junction had 14 bases not matched to a gene; V was cut back by 1 base and J by 7 bases. The germline V gene encodes CDR1 DFQATT and CDR2 SNEGSKA (reference sequence). This CDR3 has 17 amino acids. The CDR3 protein is CSARASRGQGTGQPQHF. CDR3 DNA: TGCAGTGCTAGAGCCAGCCGAGGACAGGGGACCGGCCAGCCCCAGCATTTT.

This clonotype occurred many times. The chain carries TRBV28 and TRBJ2-4; the D gene could be TRBD1 or TRBD2 (5 bases each). The CDR3 sequence is 13 residues long. CDR1 and CDR2 (germline): MDHEN, SYDVKM. The V and J ends lost 8 bases and 13 bases respectively, with 21 bases between them. CDR3 DNA sequence: TGTGCCAGCGGACGGGACGTCTCGGGTCGACAGTACTTC. Protein product: CASGRDVSGRQYF.

The V and J genes are TRBV7-9 and TRBJ2-7, with 10 bases fitting TRBD2. Trimming cost V 5 bases and J 2 bases; bases outside gene matches: 3. Germline CDR1 SEHNR, CDR2 FQNEAQ (reference sequence). This CDR3 has 14 residues. CDR3 nucleotide sequence: TGTGCCAGCAGCATAAGCGGGGGGGCCTACGAGCAGTACGTC. As protein: CASSISGGAYEQYV.

Many counts were recorded for this clonotype. The chain couples TRBV12-3 or TRBV12-4 to TRBJ2-7, with D hard to call. V dropped 3 bases and J dropped 2 bases, with 11 bases sitting between them. CDR3 length: 14 amino acids. The CDR3 DNA sequence: TGTGCCAGCAGTTTTCGTCCCAGTACCTACGAGCAGTACTTC. Residues: CASSFRPSTYEQYF.

This clonotype was counted only a few times. The rearrangement links TRBV14 to TRBJ1-2; 8 bases are a match to TRBD1. The CDR3 consists of 16 residues. Germline CDR1 and CDR2: SGHDN and FVKESK. J lost 7 bases, V lost 1 base, and 11 bases had no gene match. The DNA for the CDR3 is TGTGCCAGCAGCCAAGCCGGGACAGGAGTTATAGGTGGCTACACCTTC. Translated: CASSQAGTGVIGGYTF.

The V and J genes are TRBV20-1 and TRBJ1-1; D unclear. This CDR3 region has 15 residues. Germline values: CDR1 DFQATT, CDR2 SNEGSKA (reference sequence). The V end was cut by 1 base, the J end by 0 bases, with 12 bases between. The CDR3 nucleotides read TGCAGTGCTAGAGGGCAGCTAACTATGAACACTGAAGCTTTCTTT. Its protein is CSARGQLTMNTEAFF.

This sequence joins TRBV5-1 and TRBJ2-1; D possibly uses TRBD1 or TRBD2 (6 bases each). The CDR3 has 11 residues. CDR1 is SGHRS and CDR2 is YFSETQ in the germline V gene. The V gene lost 4 bases and the J gene lost 8 bases, with 7 bases spanning the gap. CDR3: CASSRGDEQFF. For the CDR3, the DNA is TGCGCCAGCAGCAGGGGGGATGAGCAGTTCTTC.

This clonotype was found many times. The J gene is TRBJ2-1, the V gene TRBV29-1; a possible D gene is TRBD1 (6 bases). CDR1 is SQVTM and CDR2 is ANQGSEA in the germline V gene. The CDR3 spans 14 residues. Trimming cost V 7 bases and J 6 bases, with 19 bases left between them. The CDR3, as DNA: TGCAGCGCGGACGGGCCCCAAGGGGGCAATGAGCAGTTCTTC. Its protein is CSADGPQGGNEQFF.

This clonotype was picked up many times. The chain carries TRBV15 and TRBJ2-5; 7 bases agree with TRBD1. Unmatched junction bases numbered 7, after V lost 6 bases and J lost 0 bases. The CDR3 loop spans 15 amino acids. Germline-derived CDR1 and CDR2 are LNHNV and YYDKDF (reference sequence). CDR3 coding DNA: TGTGCCACCAGTGCAAGGACAGGACACCAAGAGACCCAGTACTTC. This translates into CATSARTGHQETQYF.

The V and J genes are TRBV25-1 and TRBJ1-1, with D possibly TRBD1 on 5 matching bases. V lost 4 bases and J 2 bases, leaving 14 bases between the germline ends. The CDR3 spans 15 residues. Germline assignment: CDR1 MGHDK and CDR2 SYGVNS. The CDR3 sequence is CASSGRTGANTEAFF. In DNA form, the CDR3 reads TGTGCCAGCAGTGGGCGGACCGGGGCCAACACTGAAGCTTTCTTT.

This clonotype was counted ten times or more. The gene calls are TRBV5-1 and TRBJ2-5; D not certain. The germline V gene has CDR1 SGHRS and CDR2 YFSETQ. Trimming took 5 bases from V and 5 from J, leaving 7 bases between them. This CDR3 contains 11 residues. CDR3 in DNA: TGCGCCAGCAGACTCGCGGAGACCCAGTACTTC. This gives the protein CASRLAETQYF.

There are many counts of this clonotype. V gene TRBV20-1 combines with J gene TRBJ2-7, with 8 bases matching TRBD1. The V gene's germline CDR1 is DFQATT and CDR2 SNEGSKA (reference sequence). This CDR3 has 15 amino acids. J gave up 4 bases and V 6 bases, and 14 bases lay outside the gene matches. The DNA for the CDR3 is TGCAGTGCCGCTTCCTCCGGGACAGGAGGATACGAGCAGTACTTC. It encodes CSAASSGTGGYEQYF.

This clonotype has more than one count but fewer than ten. The chain employs TRBV7-6 and TRBJ1-1, with 7 bases aligning to TRBD1. Germline assignment: CDR1 SGHVS and CDR2 FNYEAQ. Trimming took 5 bases from V and 5 from J; bases not matched to a gene: 5. This CDR3 spans 13 amino acids. The chain's CDR3 is CASSRTQGTEAFF. CDR3 bases: TGTGCCAGCAGCCGCACACAGGGGACTGAAGCTTTCTTT.

The rearrangement links TRBV24-1 to TRBJ1-5; D gene uncertain. The CDR3 is 18 amino acids. Trimming pared 0 bases from V and 1 base from J, leaving 15 bases between. The V gene's germline CDR1 is KGHDR and CDR2 SFDVKD. CDR3 coding DNA: TGTGCCACCAGTGATTTGCAGGAGGCGAGGGCGAGCAATCAGCCCCAGCATTTT. It codes for CATSDLQEARASNQPQHF.

The chain couples TRBV6-6 to TRBJ2-7; 7 bases fit TRBD1. Trimming took 8 bases from V and 3 from J; bases not matched to a gene: 7. This CDR3 is built from 13 residues. From germline, CDR1 is MNHNY and CDR2 SVGAGI (reference sequence). CDR3 coding DNA: TGTGCCAGCCAGACAGGGTTGTACTACGAGCAGTACTTC. Translating it yields CASQTGLYYEQYF.

This clonotype occurred many times. The gene calls are TRBV24-1 and TRBJ2-5; no definite D call. The CDR3 has 13 residues. Per germline, CDR1 KGHDR and CDR2 SFDVKD. Trimming took off 2 bases at V and 3 bases at J, with 6 bases between the two ends. The CDR3, as DNA: TGTGCCACCAGTGATTCAACAAAAGAGACCCAGTACTTC. Its translation is CATSDSTKETQYF.

The V and J genes are TRBV24-1 and TRBJ2-7; D not resolved. Between the trimmed V and J ends, which lost 0 bases and 3 bases, there was a span of 5 bases. CDR3 length: 13 residues. The germline gives CDR1 KGHDR, CDR2 SFDVKD. The CDR3 DNA reads as TGTGCCACCAGTGATTTGACCTACTACGAGCAGTACTTC. Amino acid sequence: CATSDLTYYEQYF.

This clonotype was picked up a small number of times. J is TRBJ2-5 and V is TRBV5-4, with 7 bases fitting TRBD2. This CDR3 contains 13 residues. Trimming removed 2 bases from V and 5 bases from J; junction bases left unmatched: 3. The germline V gene has CDR1 SGHNT and CDR2 YYREEE (reference sequence). The CDR3: CASSFISGETQYF. CDR3 DNA sequence: TGTGCCAGCAGCTTTATTAGCGGGGAGACCCAGTACTTC.

This clonotype has ten or more counts. The DNA for the CDR3 is TGTGCCAGCAGTTACGAGGCCACAGATACGCAGTATTTT. Translated: CASSYEATDTQYF. The chain combines TRBV6-5 with TRBJ2-3; D is undetermined. Trimming left V 2 bases short and J 2 bases short, with 5 bases between. Looked up from germline, CDR1 is MNHEY and CDR2 is SVGAGI. There are 13 residues in the CDR3.